Only one count was recorded for the clone carrying this T cell receptor (beta chain). Antigen: not known. The source of the sample is a study of shared clonotypes between healthy human individuals. Whole-study context: Every donor yielded three CD4 naive, three CD4 memory, two CD8 naive and one CD8 memory plate. Study results and limitations: Non-shared clonotypes displayed generation probabilities falling below those of clonotypes present in all four donors.

This CDR3 has 14 residues. The V gene lost 3 bases and the J gene lost 2 bases, with 8 bases spanning the gap. Germline CDR1 MRHNA, CDR2 SNTAGT. Healthy HIV-negative adults without recent acute infections or vaccinations served as donors. Everyone who donated was a Caucasian adult who lived in Nashville, Tennessee. Sequenced by immunoSEQ multiplex PCR; TCRdb stores in-frame clones only, minus some. The sample comprises approximately 320,000 clones, around 72% of which are singletons, and about a tenth rests with the top ten. This sequence originates from a man younger than 40 in good health. This sequence joins TRBV6-4 and TRBJ1-5; no clear D. Sequencing used memory CD4+ T cells sorted from blood. Subset of the sample: CD45RA-negative fraction. This CDR3 reads CASSEEFGNQPQHF. Written as DNA, the CDR3 is TGTGCCAGCAGTGAAGAGTTTGGCAATCAGCCCCAGCATTTT.